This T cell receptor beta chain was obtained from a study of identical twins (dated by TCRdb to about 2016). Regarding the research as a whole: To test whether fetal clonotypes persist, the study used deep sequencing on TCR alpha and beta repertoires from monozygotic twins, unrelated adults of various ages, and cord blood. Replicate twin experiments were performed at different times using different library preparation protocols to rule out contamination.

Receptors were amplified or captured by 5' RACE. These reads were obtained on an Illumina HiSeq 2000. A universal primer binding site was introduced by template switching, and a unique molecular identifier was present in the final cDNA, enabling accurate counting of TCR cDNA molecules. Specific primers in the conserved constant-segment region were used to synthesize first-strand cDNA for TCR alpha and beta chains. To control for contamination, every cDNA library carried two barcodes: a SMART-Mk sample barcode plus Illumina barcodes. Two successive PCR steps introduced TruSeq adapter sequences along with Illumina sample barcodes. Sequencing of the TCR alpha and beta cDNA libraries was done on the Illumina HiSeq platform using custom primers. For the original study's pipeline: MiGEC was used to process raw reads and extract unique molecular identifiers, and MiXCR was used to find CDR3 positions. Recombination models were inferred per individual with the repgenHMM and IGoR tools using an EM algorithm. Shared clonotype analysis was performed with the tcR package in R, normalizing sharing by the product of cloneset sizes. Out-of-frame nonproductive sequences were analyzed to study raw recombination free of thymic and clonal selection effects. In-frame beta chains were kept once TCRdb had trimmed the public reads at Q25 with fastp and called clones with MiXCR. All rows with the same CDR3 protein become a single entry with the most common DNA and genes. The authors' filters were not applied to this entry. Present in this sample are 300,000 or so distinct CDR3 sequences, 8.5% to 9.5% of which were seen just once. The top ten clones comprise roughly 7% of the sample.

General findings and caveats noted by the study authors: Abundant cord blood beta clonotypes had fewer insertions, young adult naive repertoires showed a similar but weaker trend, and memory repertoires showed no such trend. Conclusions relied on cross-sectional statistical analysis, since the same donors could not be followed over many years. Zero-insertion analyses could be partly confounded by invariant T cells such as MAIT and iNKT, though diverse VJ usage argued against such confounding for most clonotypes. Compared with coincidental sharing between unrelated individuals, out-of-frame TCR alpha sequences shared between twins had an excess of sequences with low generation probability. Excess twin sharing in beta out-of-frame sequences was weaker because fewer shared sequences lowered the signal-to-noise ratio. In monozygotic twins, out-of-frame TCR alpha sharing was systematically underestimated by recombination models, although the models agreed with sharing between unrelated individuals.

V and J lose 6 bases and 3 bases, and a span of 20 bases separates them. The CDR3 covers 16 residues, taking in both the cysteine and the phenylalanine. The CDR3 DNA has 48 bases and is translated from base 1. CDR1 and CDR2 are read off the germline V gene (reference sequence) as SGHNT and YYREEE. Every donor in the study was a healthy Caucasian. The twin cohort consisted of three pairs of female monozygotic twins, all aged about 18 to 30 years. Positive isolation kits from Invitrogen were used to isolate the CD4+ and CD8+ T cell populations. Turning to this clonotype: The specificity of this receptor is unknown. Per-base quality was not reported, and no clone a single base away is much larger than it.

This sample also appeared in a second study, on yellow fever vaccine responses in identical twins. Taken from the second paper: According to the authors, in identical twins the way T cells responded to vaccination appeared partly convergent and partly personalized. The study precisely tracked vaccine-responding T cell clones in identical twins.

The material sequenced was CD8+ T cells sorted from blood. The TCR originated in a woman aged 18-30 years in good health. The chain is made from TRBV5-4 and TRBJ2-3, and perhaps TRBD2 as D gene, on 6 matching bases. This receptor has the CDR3 CASTEISGVETDTQYF. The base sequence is TGTGCCAGCACCGAGATCTCGGGGGTTGAAACAGATACGCAGTATTTT.